This T cell receptor beta chain originates from a study of blood T cell repertoires in COVID-19. Study at large: Acute-phase and convalescent COVID-19 samples originated in the United States, Italy and Spain. PBMCs, B-cell-depleted T cells, or T cells provided the cDNA or gDNA that made up the material.

This clone has only a few counts. The length of the CDR3 is 14 residues. V gave up 5 bases and J gave up 7 bases; unmatched junction bases: 4. CDR1 is SEHNR and CDR2 is FQNEAQ in the germline V gene (reference sequence). Original methodology: The authors estimated nucleated cell counts from reference gene primer amplification. Sequencing used immunoSEQ multiplex PCR; TCRdb keeps in-frame clones, though not all of them. The DNA was the basis for D and trimming; V, J and clone size are from that table. The sample has fewer than 250,000 clones; 84% are singletons. The J gene is TRBJ1-6, the V gene TRBV7-9, with 8 bases fitting TRBD1. The origin of this receptor is a man aged 45-60 years with acute or convalescent COVID-19. Source material: peripheral blood. CDR3 sequence reads: CASSPGGRNSPLHF. CDR3 nucleotide sequence: TGTGCCAGCAGCCCAGGGGGCAGAAATTCACCCCTCCACTTT.